This T cell receptor (beta chain) derives from a study of CD8 T cells in Susac syndrome. Whole-study results and caveats: Regarding the TCR sequencing and HLA analysis, the study admitted that a relatively small number of individuals were involved.

About this clonotype: What it binds is unknown.

Sequencing of TCR beta was undertaken in CD8+ and CD4+ T cells derived from blood. It was negative isolation that provided the CD8+ and CD4+ T cells, whereas TEMRA cells were enriched by FACS. The authors reverse transcribed roughly 0.5 to 1 ug RNA with random hexamers. The authors amplified TCR beta CDR3 across 54 Vbeta and 13 Jbeta using immunoSEQ multiplex PCR. MiXCR was run by TCRdb on the immunoSEQ multiplex PCR reads, yielding one entry per CDR3 protein. There are a few hundred thousand distinct CDR3 sequences in the sample; about nine tenths occur only once, and about 0.17% lies in the top ten. Germline CDR1 and CDR2: SEHNR and FQNEAQ (reference sequence). The CDR3 length is 12 residues. Trimming removed 1 base at V and 8 bases at J, with 8 bases between.

The V call is TRBV7-9, the J call TRBJ1-1; a possible D gene is TRBD1 (5 bases). The TCR comes from a human donor with multiple sclerosis. Sequenced input: CD8+ T cells from PBMCs. This CDR3 is CASSLGWDEAFF. As DNA, the CDR3 is TGTGCCAGCAGCTTAGGTTGGGACGAAGCTTTCTTT.